This TCR beta chain is from a study of blood T cells in healthy people across ages. Together with a sample-barcoded 5' primer, a J-beta primer mix was included in a second PCR lasting roughly 6 to 12 cycles. Each cDNA molecule carried a tag from a template-switch adaptor that contained 12 random nucleotides. TCRdb independently ran MiXCR on the 5' RACE reads; one entry per CDR3 protein. This sample yields 2 million or so distinct CDR3 sequences, of which approximately 50% are seen a single time; over 2% belongs to the top ten. The V gene lost 2 bases and the J gene lost 0 bases, with 9 bases spanning the gap. This CDR3 has 15 residues. Germline CDR1 is SGHDT and CDR2 is YYEEEE.

The V call is TRBV5-6, the J call TRBJ2-4; weak D call: TRBD1 (5 bases). The sample comprised blood. This clonotype was obtained from a woman aged 40 to 49 in good health. CDR3 nucleotides: TGTGCCAGCAGCTTCCGTCAGGGAGCCAAAAACATTCAGTACTTC. Translated, it gives CASSFRQGAKNIQYF.